Below, 18 T cell receptor beta chains from the same sample are listed, as sequenced in a study of blood T cell repertoires in COVID-19. Using immunoSEQ multiplex PCR, the repertoire was profiled, and TCRdb retains in-frame clones only, with some absent. This sample carries roughly 280,000 clones, roughly 87% of them seen once, and the ten largest clones take about 2.2%. The sequencing input was peripheral blood. These receptors originate from a woman between 50 and 59 years old who had recovered from COVID-19.

The CDR3 here is CASSAYRGNTGELFF. In DNA form, the CDR3 reads TGCGCCAGCAGCGCGTACAGGGGAAACACCGGGGAGCTGTTTTTT. The chain links TRBV5-1 to TRBJ2-2, with 7 bases fitting TRBD1. Trimming removed 4 bases from V and 2 bases from J; junction bases left unmatched: 5. Germline CDR1 SGHRS, CDR2 YFSETQ. CDR3 size: 15 residues.

V usage is TRBV15 and J usage is TRBJ1-1; D might be TRBD1 (6 bases). CDR1 is LNHNV and CDR2 is YYDKDF in the germline V gene (reference sequence). Trimming removed 8 bases from V and 0 bases from J, with 16 bases in between. This CDR3 comprises 15 residues. In DNA form, the CDR3 reads TGTGCCACCCAGGGGTGGGGATTCATGAACACTGAAGCTTTCTTT. This encodes CATQGWGFMNTEAFF.

The chain couples TRBV11-2 to TRBJ1-2; D unclear. This CDR3 is 13 amino acids long. Germline assignment: CDR1 SGHAT and CDR2 FQNNGV. Trimming left V 6 bases short and J 3 bases short, with 11 bases between. The CDR3 DNA reads as TGTGCCAGCAGGCCCGACTCATACTATGGCTACACCTTC. Translated: CASRPDSYYGYTF.

This clone appeared a single time. This chain connects TRBV25-1 to TRBJ1-1; D is possibly TRBD1 (5 bases). This CDR3 is 13 amino acids long. The ends were cut back, 6 bases at V and 5 bases at J, with 13 bases in the middle. Germline values: CDR1 MGHDK, CDR2 SYGVNS. The CDR3 DNA reads TGTGCCAGCAGGGGGGGGTTGGAGACTGAAGCTTTCTTT. Encoded protein: CASRGGLETEAFF.

The rearrangement links TRBV30 to TRBJ2-1; D not resolved. CDR1 GTSNPN and CDR2 SVGIG come from the germline V gene (reference sequence). The V and J ends lost 4 bases and 4 bases respectively, with 5 bases between them. The CDR3 is 11 amino acids. The CDR3 DNA reads TGTGCCTGGACAGTTTACAATGAGCAGTTCTTC. Its protein product is CAWTVYNEQFF. The whole variable domain, filled in from reference TRBV30 and TRBJ2-1, reads SQTIHQWPATLVQPVGSPLSLECTVEGTSNPNLYWYRQAAGRGLQLLFYSVGIGQISSEVPQNLSASRPQDRQFILSSKKLLLSDSGFYLCAWTVYNEQFFGPGTRLTVL.

V usage is TRBV30 and J usage is TRBJ1-6, with TRBD1 as a possible D gene (5 bases). Germline CDR1 GTSNPN, CDR2 SVGIG (reference sequence). CDR3 length: 13 residues. The V end lost 3 bases, the J end lost 4 bases, and 7 bases lay between the germline ends. As DNA, the CDR3 is TGTGCCTGGAGGACAGCGTATAATTCACCCCTCCACTTT. Protein product: CAWRTAYNSPLHF.

The table lists this clone with a count of one. V usage is TRBV18 and J usage is TRBJ2-3; D is possibly TRBD1 (6 bases). From germline, CDR1 is KGHSH and CDR2 LQKENI. This CDR3 has 16 residues. The ends were cut back, 3 bases at V and 0 bases at J, with 13 bases in the middle. The DNA for the CDR3 is TGTGCCAGCTCACCCTTTGGACAGCTCAGCACAGATACGCAGTATTTT. This codes for CASSPFGQLSTDTQYF.

This chain joins TRBV5-1 and TRBJ2-3, with D possibly TRBD2 on 5 matching bases. The CDR3 has 13 residues. Deletions cut 4 bases from V and 11 bases from J, with 17 bases between. Germline CDR1 and CDR2: SGHRS and YFSETQ. This CDR3 reads CASSPRTDSWQYF. The CDR3, as DNA: TGCGCCAGCAGCCCACGGACTGATTCTTGGCAGTATTTT.

The V call is TRBV7-3, the J call TRBJ2-3, with D maybe TRBD2 (5 bases). Germline V lookup: CDR1 SGHTA, CDR2 FQGTGA. CDR3 length: 13 residues. V shed 3 bases and J shed 1 base, with 5 bases lying between them. The CDR3, as DNA: TGTGCCAGCAGCTTCGGGGGCACAGATACGCAGTATTTT. Encoded protein: CASSFGGTDTQYF.

The chain joins TRBV7-8 to TRBJ1-1; D may be TRBD1 (6 bases). The CDR3 totals 21 residues. V dropped 3 bases and J dropped 4 bases, with 33 bases sitting between them. Germline CDR1 and CDR2: SGHVS and FQNEAQ. DNA of the CDR3: TGTGCCAGCAGCTTTATTAGATTCCCCCGAGGACAGAAGAGAGAAGGCACTGAAGCTTTCTTT. Amino acids: CASSFIRFPRGQKREGTEAFF.

CDR3 sequence reads: CASSLFQRGVGTDTQYF. The CDR3 region has the DNA TGTGCCAGCAGCCTTTTTCAGCGGGGGGTAGGGACAGATACGCAGTATTTT. The chain combines TRBV9 with TRBJ2-3; 9 bases match TRBD2. This CDR3 is built from 17 residues. Germline trimming cut 4 bases from V and 3 bases from J; bases unmatched to any gene: 12. Germline-derived CDR1 and CDR2 are SGDLS and YYNGEE.

The chain uses TRBV6-5 and TRBJ2-1, with D tentatively TRBD1 (6 bases). The CDR3 loop spans 14 amino acids. In germline, CDR1 is MNHEY, CDR2 SVGAGI. V was pared by 7 bases and J by 0 bases, with 10 bases between. In DNA form, the CDR3 reads TGTGCCAGCACGGGACAACACTCCTACAATGAGCAGTTCTTC. This codes for CASTGQHSYNEQFF.

The table lists this clone with a count of one. V usage is TRBV5-1 and J usage is TRBJ2-7; TRBD1 is a possible D gene (5 bases). Trimming pared 4 bases from V and 7 bases from J, leaving 12 bases between. The CDR3 runs 12 residues. CDR1 is SGHRS, CDR2 YFSETQ, per germline. This CDR3 is CASSPGPREQYF. In DNA, the CDR3 is TGCGCCAGCAGCCCAGGGCCACGGGAGCAGTACTTC.

The table lists this clone with a few counts. The chain links TRBV16 to TRBJ1-1; 8 bases match TRBD1. Per the germline V gene, CDR1 is KGHSY and CDR2 is FQNENV. Losses at the gene ends were 4 bases for V and 2 bases for J; bases not matched to a gene: 3. The CDR3 totals 14 residues. The CDR3 sequence is CASSPQGANTEAFF. The DNA for the CDR3 is TGTGCCAGCAGCCCGCAGGGGGCCAACACTGAAGCTTTCTTT.

This clone was seen a single time. V is TRBV6-5 and J is TRBJ1-1, with 7 nucleotides matching TRBD1. J was trimmed by 6 bases and V by 11 bases; bases with no gene match: 12. This CDR3 has 13 amino acids. CDR1 and CDR2 (germline): MNHEY, SVGAGI. In DNA form, the CDR3 reads TGTGCCTCCGCCAGGGGGGTGGAGGCTGAAGCTTTCTTT. Translating it yields CASARGVEAEAFF.

The chain combines TRBV18 with TRBJ1-2, with 7 bases that match TRBD1. This CDR3 contains 16 residues. Germline V lookup: CDR1 KGHSH, CDR2 LQKENI. The trim removed 6 bases at V and 8 bases at J, leaving 18 bases unmatched. CDR3 sequence reads: CASSPTSYDRVNGYTF. The CDR3 DNA follows: TGTGCCAGCTCTCCTACATCATACGACAGGGTCAACGGCTACACCTTC.

The chain combines TRBV19 with TRBJ1-1; 9 nucleotides match TRBD1. V gave up 4 bases and J gave up 5 bases; unmatched junction bases: 5. CDR3 size: 14 residues. The germline V gene encodes CDR1 LNHDA and CDR2 SQIVND (reference sequence). CDR3 region: CASSKTGGWTEAFF. The CDR3 DNA is TGTGCCAGTAGTAAAACAGGGGGCTGGACTGAAGCTTTCTTT.

This clone came up once. The J gene is TRBJ2-5, the V gene TRBV4-2; D call uncertain. The germline V and J ends were trimmed by 1 base and 1 base, with 7 bases remaining between them. CDR1 and CDR2 (germline): LGHNA, YNFKEQ. The CDR3 loop spans 14 amino acids. CDR3 loop: CASSQVAVQETQYF. The CDR3 DNA follows: TGTGCCAGCAGCCAAGTCGCGGTCCAAGAGACCCAGTACTTC.